Shown below are 21 T cell receptor beta chains from a single sample sequenced in a study of blood T cell repertoires in COVID-19. Method: immunoSEQ multiplex PCR; TCRdb's copy keeps in-frame clones and lacks some. Here the sample spans under 95,000 clones, over 75% being singletons. Sequencing was carried out using peripheral blood. Receptors were obtained from a woman at least 80 years old with COVID-19, enrolled during active disease.

This chain uses TRBV2 with TRBJ2-4; a weak D match, TRBD2 (6 bases). V lost 8 bases, J lost 5 bases, and 13 bases lay in between. Looked up from germline, CDR1 is SNHLY and CDR2 is FYNNEI. This CDR3 has 13 residues. The CDR3 here is CASAGLAENIQYF. CDR3 DNA sequence: TGTGCCAGCGCGGGGTTAGCGGAAAACATTCAGTACTTC.

The rearrangement links TRBV10-1 to TRBJ2-6; 8 bases align to TRBD2. Germline CDR1 is WNHNN and CDR2 is SYGVQD (reference sequence). There are 18 residues in the CDR3. After removal of 3 bases from V and 0 bases from J, the junction contained 7 bases not matched to a gene. CDR3 loop: CASSEGGGPDSGANVLTF. The DNA for the CDR3 is TGCGCCAGCAGTGAAGGCGGGGGGCCCGACTCTGGGGCCAACGTCCTGACTTTC.

The chain uses TRBV6-2 or TRBV6-3 and TRBJ2-4; possible D gene TRBD2, 5 bases. The CDR3 is 14 amino acids. V lost 2 bases to trimming and J lost 9 bases, with 14 bases between them. In germline, CDR1 is MNHEY, CDR2 SVGEGT. The CDR3 reads CASSYDGLEGIQYF. CDR3 coding DNA: TGTGCCAGCAGTTACGATGGACTCGAAGGCATTCAGTACTTC.

The chain links TRBV5-5 to TRBJ2-1; D is unresolved. V dropped 0 bases and J dropped 6 bases, with 7 bases sitting between them. In germline, CDR1 is SGHKS, CDR2 YYEKEE (reference sequence). The CDR3 has 13 residues. DNA for the CDR3: TGTGCCAGCAGCTTGGCCCCCGGCAATGAGCAGTTCTTC. As protein: CASSLAPGNEQFF.

The CDR3 coding sequence is TGTGCCAGCTCACCTGCGGGGGTCGGGCGTGGGGCCAACGTCCTGACTTTC. It is translated as CASSPAGVGRGANVLTF. This chain uses TRBV18 with TRBJ2-6; 7 bases match TRBD2. The germline gives CDR1 KGHSH, CDR2 LQKENI. The CDR3 loop spans 17 amino acids. Trimming at V came to 3 bases and at J to 3 bases, leaving 8 bases not matched to a gene. Full variable domain (outside the CDR3, taken from reference TRBV18 and TRBJ2-6): NAGVMQNPRHLVRRRGQEARLRCSPMKGHSHVYWYRQLPEEGLKFMVYLQKENIIDESGMPKERFSAEFPKEGPSILRIQQVVRGDSAAYFCASSPAGVGRGANVLTFGAGSRLTVL.

The chain has TRBV19 and TRBJ2-2; TRBD2 aligns across 7 bases. The ends lost 1 base at V and 0 bases at J; junction bases unmatched: 2. Germline CDR1 is LNHDA and CDR2 is SQIVND (reference sequence). The CDR3 runs to 16 residues. CDR3 residues: CASSIVGGSNTGELFF. The DNA of the CDR3 is TGTGCCAGTAGTATAGTCGGGGGGTCGAACACCGGGGAGCTGTTTTTT.

V gene TRBV10-1 combines with J gene TRBJ1-2; D gene uncertain. Germline V gives CDR1 WNHNN, CDR2 SYGVQD (reference sequence). V lost 3 bases and J lost 5, with 10 bases in between. This CDR3 spans 13 amino acids. CDR3 nucleotide sequence: TGCGCCAGCAGTGATCAGAGGGCTTATGGCTACACCTTC. Amino acids: CASSDQRAYGYTF.

This clone showed up just once. This chain connects TRBV5-1 to TRBJ2-7; D gene ambiguous. This CDR3 has 14 amino acids. Between the trimmed V and J ends, which lost 2 bases and 0 bases, there was a span of 9 bases. In germline, CDR1 is SGHRS, CDR2 YFSETQ. In nucleotides, the CDR3 is TGCGCCAGCAGCTTTCCAGGCGTCTCCTACGAGCAGTACTTC. Its protein is CASSFPGVSYEQYF.

J is TRBJ1-2 and V is TRBV4-3, with a possible D match to TRBD1 (5 bases). Trimming left V 4 bases short and J 8 bases short, with 14 bases between. There are 13 residues in the CDR3. Germline values: CDR1 LGHNA, CDR2 YSLEER. This CDR3 is CASSRDRAHGYTF. The DNA for the CDR3 is TGCGCCAGCAGCCGCGACAGAGCCCACGGCTACACCTTC.

This chain joins TRBV23-1 and TRBJ2-3, with D uncertain. TRBV23-1 is treated as an ORF (open reading frame) with a function not yet certain. The V and J ends lost 0 bases and 0 bases respectively, with 7 bases between them. CDR3 size: 15 residues. Written as DNA, the CDR3 is TGCGCCAGCAGTCAATCCAGTGCTAGCACAGATACGCAGTATTTT. Its protein product is CASSQSSASTDTQYF.

The V gene is TRBV15, the J gene TRBJ2-1, with TRBD2 matching over 7 bases. The CDR3 is made up of 16 amino acids. Trimming removed 0 bases from V and 4 bases from J; junction bases left unmatched: 6. CDR1 and CDR2 (germline): LNHNV, YYDKDF (reference sequence). The CDR3 sequence is CATSRDAAGGYNEQFF. In DNA form, the CDR3 reads TGTGCCACCAGCAGAGATGCCGCCGGGGGGTACAATGAGCAGTTCTTC.

J is TRBJ1-2 and V is TRBV7-3, with D perhaps TRBD1 (6 bases). Germline V lookup: CDR1 SGHTA, CDR2 FQGTGA. The length of the CDR3 is 13 residues. Deletions cut 7 bases from V and 8 bases from J, with 17 bases between. The CDR3 DNA sequence: TGTGCCAGCACCCCTTGGACAGATACGGGCTACACCTTC. Its translation: CASTPWTDTGYTF.

The chain carries TRBV6-5 and TRBJ2-3, with D possibly matching TRBD1 (5 bases). The germline gives CDR1 MNHEY, CDR2 SVGAGI. With 4 bases removed from V and 4 bases from J, the gap between germline ends came to 15 bases. The CDR3 has 15 amino acids. In DNA, the CDR3 is TGTGCCAGCAGTTCCAGGGTCGCTATCGCAGATACGCAGTATTTT. Protein sequence: CASSSRVAIADTQYF.

The chain joins TRBV28 to TRBJ2-3, with 11 bases fitting TRBD2. Germline loops: CDR1 MDHEN, CDR2 SYDVKM. This CDR3 spans 17 amino acids. Unmatched junction bases numbered 8, after V lost 5 bases and J lost 1 base. Here the CDR3 DNA reads TGTGCCAGCAGTCTAGCGGGAGGCCTCGGGGGCACAGATACGCAGTATTTT. Protein product: CASSLAGGLGGTDTQYF.

V usage is TRBV7-8 and J usage is TRBJ2-7; 7 bases agree with TRBD1. V lost 5 bases to trimming and J lost 6 bases; unmatched junction nucleotides: 10. CDR3 length: 14 amino acids. Germline V gene lookup returns CDR1 SGHVS and CDR2 FQNEAQ. The CDR3 region has the DNA TGTGCCAGCAGCCCCGGGACAGTCGGGCCCGAGCAGTACTTC. Protein product: CASSPGTVGPEQYF.

This chain links TRBV6-2 or TRBV6-3 with TRBJ2-3; TRBD2 matches at 8 bases. V was clipped by 0 bases and J by 5 bases; unmatched bases: 7. Germline-derived CDR1 and CDR2 are MNHEY and SVGEGT. The CDR3 has 16 residues. Written as DNA, the CDR3 is TGTGCCAGCAGTTACTCCCCGGGGGGGCCGGGAGATACGCAGTATTTT. Translating it yields CASSYSPGGPGDTQYF.

This clone was seen only a few times. The genes are TRBV19 and TRBJ2-3, with 7 bases lining up with TRBD2. The CDR3 runs to 15 residues. Germline V gene data show CDR1 as LNHDA and CDR2 as SQIVND (reference sequence). V trimming: 8 bases; J trimming: 4 bases; junction bases outside the gene matches: 12. CDR3: CASDSSGTASDTQYF. Here the CDR3 DNA reads TGTGCCAGTGATTCGAGCGGGACTGCATCAGATACGCAGTATTTT.

This clone was counted a single time. This rearrangement joins TRBV19 to TRBJ2-5, with TRBD1 identical over 11 bases. This CDR3 region has 16 residues. Germline V lookup: CDR1 LNHDA, CDR2 SQIVND (reference sequence). V trimming: 3 bases; J trimming: 2 bases; junction bases outside the gene matches: 5. CDR3 coding DNA: TGTGCCAGTAGTATTGGGACAGGGGGTAGGCAAGAGACCCAGTACTTC. It translates to CASSIGTGGRQETQYF. Drawing the rest from reference TRBV19 and TRBJ2-5, the complete variable domain is DGGITQSPKYLFRKEGQNVTLSCEQNLNHDAMYWYRQDPGQGLRLIYYSQIVNDFQKGDIAEGYSVSREKKESFPLTVTSAQKNPTAFYLCASSIGTGGRQETQYFGPGTRLLVL.

J is TRBJ2-7 and V is TRBV6-1; unclear D gene. Trimming shortened V by 3 bases and J by 2 bases, and 8 bases separated the two germline ends. The CDR3 spans 13 residues. The germline V gene has CDR1 MNHNS and CDR2 SASEGT. CDR3 region: CASSDLRTYEQYF. The CDR3 DNA reads TGTGCCAGCAGTGATCTGCGCACCTACGAGCAGTACTTC.

The chain couples TRBV24-1 to TRBJ2-3; 10 nucleotides agree with TRBD2. The CDR3 contains 15 residues. Trimming removed 3 bases from V and 3 bases from J; junction bases left unmatched: 2. The V gene's germline CDR1 is KGHDR and CDR2 SFDVKD. CDR3 sequence: CATSDSGGATDTQYF. The CDR3 nucleotides read TGTGCCACCAGTGATAGCGGGGGGGCAACAGATACGCAGTATTTT.

This clone appeared a few times. The rearrangement joins TRBV19 to TRBJ1-5; D gene uncertain. V was pared by 7 bases and J by 4 bases, with 11 bases between. In germline, CDR1 is LNHDA, CDR2 SQIVND (reference sequence). This CDR3 comprises 13 residues. The CDR3 region is CASNGGWNQPQHF. CDR3 bases: TGTGCCAGTAATGGAGGATGGAATCAGCCCCAGCATTTT.